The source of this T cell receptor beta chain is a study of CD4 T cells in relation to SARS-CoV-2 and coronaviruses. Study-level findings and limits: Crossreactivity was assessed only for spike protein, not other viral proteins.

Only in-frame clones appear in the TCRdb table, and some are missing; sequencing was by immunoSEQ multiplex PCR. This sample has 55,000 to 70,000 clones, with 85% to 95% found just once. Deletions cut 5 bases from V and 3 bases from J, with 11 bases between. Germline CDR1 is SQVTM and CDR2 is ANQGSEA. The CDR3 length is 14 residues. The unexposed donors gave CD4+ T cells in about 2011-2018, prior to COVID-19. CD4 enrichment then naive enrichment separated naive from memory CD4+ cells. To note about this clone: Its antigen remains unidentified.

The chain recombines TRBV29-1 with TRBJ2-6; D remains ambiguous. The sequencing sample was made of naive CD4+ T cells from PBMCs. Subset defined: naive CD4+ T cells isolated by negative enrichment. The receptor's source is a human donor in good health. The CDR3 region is CSVWGSDGANVLTF. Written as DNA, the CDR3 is TGCAGCGTTTGGGGTTCAGATGGGGCCAACGTCCTGACTTTC.